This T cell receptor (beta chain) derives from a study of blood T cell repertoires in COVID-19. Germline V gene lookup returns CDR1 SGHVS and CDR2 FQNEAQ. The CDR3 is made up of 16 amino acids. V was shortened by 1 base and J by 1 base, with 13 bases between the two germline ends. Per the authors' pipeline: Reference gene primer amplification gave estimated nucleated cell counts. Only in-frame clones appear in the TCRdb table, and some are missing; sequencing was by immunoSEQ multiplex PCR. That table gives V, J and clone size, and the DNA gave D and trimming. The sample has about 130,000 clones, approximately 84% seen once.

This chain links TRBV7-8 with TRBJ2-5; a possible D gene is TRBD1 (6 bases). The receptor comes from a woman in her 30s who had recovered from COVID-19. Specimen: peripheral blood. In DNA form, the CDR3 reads TGTGCCAGCAGCTTAGGGGCAGGGGCCTTCCAAGAGACCCAGTACTTC. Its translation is CASSLGAGAFQETQYF. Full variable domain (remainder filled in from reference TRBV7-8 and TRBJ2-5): GAGVSQSPRYKVAKRGQDVALRCDPISGHVSLFWYQQALGQGPEFLTYFQNEAQLDKSGLPSDRFFAERPEGSVSTLKIQRTQQEDSAVYLCASSLGAGAFQETQYFGPGTRLLVL.